This is a list of T cell receptor beta chains from one sample in a study of T cell responses to AZD1222 COVID-19 vaccine. This table comes from immunoSEQ multiplex PCR, and its TCRdb copy is limited to in-frame clones, with some not included. The sample holds approximately 150,000 clones, about 91% seen once. The sequencing here drew on peripheral blood, taken on day 0 of MenACWY control vaccination. The receptors come from an adult in good health. Both conserved end residues are trimmed from each CDR3. Fields, in order: V gene, J gene, CDR3 protein.

V gene: TRBV6-2/TRBV6-3
J gene: TRBJ2-7
CDR3 protein: ASSYSSGTGDFEQY

V gene: TRBV6-5
J gene: TRBJ1-4
CDR3 protein: ASTFLGDEKLF

V gene: TRBV28
J gene: TRBJ1-2
CDR3 protein: ASSSARGAVDGYT

V gene: TRBV5-1
J gene: TRBJ1-1
CDR3 protein: ASSLDGGDEAF

V gene: TRBV7-9
J gene: TRBJ1-3
CDR3 protein: ASSLDPRDPRNTIY

V gene: TRBV24-1
J gene: TRBJ2-3
CDR3 protein: ATSDFGGRGDTQY

V gene: TRBV7-9
J gene: TRBJ1-1
CDR3 protein: ASSLTAREAF

V gene: TRBV7-9
J gene: TRBJ1-2
CDR3 protein: ASTRGGDGYT

V gene: TRBV12-3/TRBV12-4
J gene: TRBJ1-2
CDR3 protein: ASSSRLDGYT

V gene: TRBV3-1/TRBV3-2
J gene: TRBJ1-6
CDR3 protein: ASSHGDREMSPLH

V gene: TRBV28
J gene: TRBJ2-7
CDR3 protein: ASNLGRESREQY

V gene: TRBV6-2/TRBV6-3
J gene: TRBJ2-3
CDR3 protein: ASSYMRGGRDTQY

V gene: TRBV30
J gene: TRBJ2-7
CDR3 protein: AWSSRSPYEQY

V gene: TRBV21-1
J gene: TRBJ1-3
CDR3 protein: ASSKWEGTGNTIY

V gene: TRBV5-1
J gene: TRBJ2-2
CDR3 protein: ASSLAYSVSNTGELF

V gene: TRBV28
J gene: TRBJ2-7
CDR3 protein: ASSLAGRDEQY

V gene: TRBV18
J gene: TRBJ1-1
CDR3 protein: ASSPRAETEAF

V gene: TRBV19
J gene: TRBJ2-7
CDR3 protein: ASSIGQGAYEQY

V gene: TRBV5-1
J gene: TRBJ2-7
CDR3 protein: ASTASGGFGFEQY

V gene: TRBV6-6
J gene: TRBJ1-1
CDR3 protein: ASSPPGQAPLYLNTEAF